One sample yielded the 27 T cell receptor beta chains listed below, sequenced in a study of Graves' ophthalmopathy and Graves' hyperthyroidism. CDR3 regions of TCR beta were amplified from RNA transcripts. After a first-round RT-PCR with HTBI primers, a second-round multiplex PCR was run. TCRdb recomputed calls from the multiplex PCR reads with MiXCR, one row per CDR3 protein. The sample includes around 470,000 distinct CDR3 sequences, 13% to 15% of them seen just once. Material: blood. The source is a woman in her twenties or thirties with Graves' ophthalmopathy.

There are many counts of this clonotype. The chain has TRBV6-5 and TRBJ1-6; 7 nucleotides line up with TRBD1. Looked up from germline, CDR1 is MNHEY and CDR2 is SVGAGI. Unmatched junction bases numbered 8, after V lost 5 bases and J lost 7 bases. The CDR3 runs to 15 residues. The CDR3 is CASSVPTGKNSPLHF. The CDR3 DNA follows: TGTGCCAGCAGTGTACCGACAGGGAAGAATTCACCCCTCCACTTT.

This clonotype has a count of ten or more. The chain is built from TRBV29-1 and TRBJ1-2; the match to TRBD1 covers 7 bases. This CDR3 is built from 12 residues. The trim removed 3 bases at V and 6 bases at J, leaving 4 bases unmatched. Germline-derived CDR1 and CDR2 are SQVTM and ANQGSEA. The CDR3 DNA reads as TGCAGCGTTGATAAGGGGGCTCATGGCTACACCTTC. Residues: CSVDKGAHGYTF.

This clonotype was detected ten times or more. J is TRBJ2-7 and V is TRBV12-3 or TRBV12-4, with D uncertain. This CDR3 comprises 11 residues. Trimming removed 2 bases at V and 5 bases at J, with 4 bases between. The CDR3 protein is CASSLTNEQYF. The CDR3 DNA is TGTGCCAGCAGTTTAACCAACGAGCAGTACTTC.

This clonotype was observed many times. The genes are TRBV12-3 or TRBV12-4 and TRBJ1-1; TRBD1 agrees at 11 bases. The CDR3 contains 16 residues. The J segment lost 4 bases and the V segment lost 6 bases, leaving 10 bases of the junction unmatched. The CDR3: CASRRTGGASGTEAFF. The CDR3 DNA reads TGTGCCAGCAGGAGGACAGGGGGCGCTTCGGGCACTGAAGCTTTCTTT.

The table lists this clonotype with many counts. The V gene is TRBV2, the J gene TRBJ1-5; 9 positions agree with TRBD1. V gave up 6 bases and J gave up 6 bases; unmatched junction bases: 6. CDR3 length: 14 residues. CDR1 SNHLY and CDR2 FYNNEI come from the germline V gene. The CDR3 loop is CASRSGQGGQPQHF. As DNA, the CDR3 is TGTGCCAGCAGATCGGGACAGGGAGGTCAGCCCCAGCATTTT.

This clonotype has at least ten counts. The J gene is TRBJ2-5, the V gene TRBV19; 7 bases are shared with TRBD1. This CDR3 has 15 residues. Per the germline V gene, CDR1 is LNHDA and CDR2 is SQIVND (reference sequence). V was pared by 4 bases and J by 2 bases, with 7 bases of the junction left unmatched. CDR3 amino acids: CASSRRQGFQETQYF. The CDR3 nucleotides are TGTGCCAGTAGTAGGCGACAGGGCTTTCAAGAGACCCAGTACTTC.

This clonotype was seen ten or more times. The chain employs TRBV5-1 and TRBJ2-5; D possibly uses TRBD1 or TRBD2 (5 bases each). V lost 4 bases and J lost 2, with 18 bases in between. The CDR3 runs to 16 residues. Per germline, CDR1 SGHRS and CDR2 YFSETQ. The CDR3 protein is CASSPNSYWGQETQYF. As DNA, the CDR3 is TGCGCCAGCAGCCCAAACTCCTACTGGGGGCAAGAGACCCAGTACTTC. Full variable domain (rest looked up from reference TRBV5-1 and TRBJ2-5): KAGVTQTPRYLIKTRGQQVTLSCSPISGHRSVSWYQQTPGQGLQFLFEYFSETQRNKGNFPGRFSGRQFSNSRSEMNVSTLELGDSALYLCASSPNSYWGQETQYFGPGTRLLVL.

Ten or more counts support this clonotype. The V gene is TRBV12-3 or TRBV12-4, the J gene TRBJ2-5, with 8 bases fitting TRBD2. After removal of 4 bases from V and 4 bases from J, the junction contained 11 bases not matched to a gene. CDR3 length: 16 residues. The CDR3 nucleotides read TGTGCCAGCAGTTATCTTGCGGGAGGCCTTCTAGAGACCCAGTACTTC. Translated, it gives CASSYLAGGLLETQYF.

This clonotype was seen repeatedly, ten times or more. This rearrangement joins TRBV10-3 to TRBJ2-7, with D possibly TRBD1 on 7 matching bases. CDR1 and CDR2 (germline): ENHRY, SYGVKD. The CDR3 covers 15 residues. The germline V and J ends were trimmed by 4 bases and 0 bases, with 13 bases remaining between them. In nucleotides, the CDR3 is TGTGCCATCAGTGCTGCGGGACAGAGCTCCTACGAGCAGTACTTC. The encoded protein is CAISAAGQSSYEQYF.

This clonotype occurred a few times. The chain couples TRBV12-3 or TRBV12-4 to TRBJ1-1, with a tentative D call TRBD1 (6 bases). This CDR3 spans 18 amino acids. The ends were cut back, 7 bases at V and 0 bases at J, with 24 bases in the middle. The CDR3 loop is CASTTYWQGLGMNTEAFF. CDR3 DNA: TGTGCCAGCACCACGTACTGGCAGGGGTTGGGGATGAACACTGAAGCTTTCTTT.

As concerns this clonotype: A single base separates this from a much larger clone, so it may be a read error. J is TRBJ1-5 and V is TRBV28, with 8 bases lining up with TRBD1. Germline V lookup: CDR1 MDHEN, CDR2 SYDVKM. This CDR3 spans 13 amino acids. CDR3 region: CACRIQGEQPQHF. Here the CDR3 DNA reads TGTGCCTGCAGGATACAGGGGGAACAGCCCCAGCATTTT.

This clonotype has a count of ten or more. The rearrangement uses TRBV28 and TRBJ1-2; unclear D gene. V was pared by 5 bases and J by 8 bases, with 15 bases between. Looked up from germline, CDR1 is MDHEN and CDR2 is SYDVKM. This CDR3 region has 13 residues. CDR3 in DNA: TGTGCCAGCAGTCGAGACGTGCCTGGCGGCTACACCTTC. Its translation: CASSRDVPGGYTF.

Many counts were recorded for this clonotype. The CDR3 protein is CASSLDSGGDRGYTF. The CDR3 DNA sequence: TGTGCCAGCAGCTTAGATTCAGGGGGGGATCGCGGCTACACCTTC. The rearrangement joins TRBV11-2 to TRBJ1-2, with TRBD1 identical over 7 bases. CDR3 length: 15 amino acids. With 0 bases clipped from V and 8 bases from J, the junction kept 9 bases outside the gene matches. The germline CDR1 and CDR2 sequences are SGHAT and FQNNGV. The variable domain in full, with the rest retrieved from reference TRBV11-2 and TRBJ1-2, is EAGVAQSPRYKIIEKRQSVAFWCNPISGHATLYWYQQILGQGPKLLIQFQNNGVVDDSQLPKDRFSAERLKGVDSTLKIQPAKLEDSAVYLCASSLDSGGDRGYTFGSGTRLTVV.

This clonotype was seen repeatedly, ten times or more. The chain links TRBV4-1 to TRBJ2-7; 11 bases map to TRBD1. CDR1 MGHRA and CDR2 YSYEKL come from the germline V gene. V gave up 5 bases and J gave up 3 bases; unmatched junction bases: 12. The CDR3 runs to 17 residues. The CDR3 sequence is CASSSRFLGTGGYEQYF. The CDR3 bases are TGCGCCAGCAGCTCCCGCTTTTTAGGGACAGGGGGCTACGAGCAGTACTTC.

This clonotype appeared many times. The rearrangement joins TRBV20-1 to TRBJ2-7, with 8 bases that match TRBD2. Germline V gene lookup returns CDR1 DFQATT and CDR2 SNEGSKA (reference sequence). Germline trimming cut 4 bases from V and 3 bases from J; bases unmatched to any gene: 2. There are 12 residues in the CDR3. The DNA for the CDR3 is TGCAGTGCTACCGGGACTAGCTACGAGCAGTACTTC. This translates into CSATGTSYEQYF.

This clonotype was recorded a few times. The J gene is TRBJ2-7, the V gene TRBV4-1, with D tentatively TRBD2 (5 bases). The germline CDR1 and CDR2 sequences are MGHRA and YSYEKL. The CDR3 has 14 amino acids. Trimming stripped 1 base from V and 4 bases from J, with 11 bases between. The CDR3 DNA reads as TGCGCCAGCAGCCAAGCGAGGGTTTCGTACGAGCAGTACTTC. Amino acids: CASSQARVSYEQYF.

The table lists this clonotype with many counts. The chain combines TRBV5-1 with TRBJ2-7; 9 bases are shared with TRBD2. Germline values: CDR1 SGHRS, CDR2 YFSETQ. CDR3 length: 13 residues. V lost 8 bases, J lost 7 bases, and 10 bases stayed unmatched. The CDR3 nucleotides are TGCGCCAGTCGGCGCGGGGGGGCCAGAGAGCAGTACTTC. It specifies CASRRGGAREQYF. Combining the CDR3 with reference TRBV5-1 and TRBJ2-7 gives the whole variable domain KAGVTQTPRYLIKTRGQQVTLSCSPISGHRSVSWYQQTPGQGLQFLFEYFSETQRNKGNFPGRFSGRQFSNSRSEMNVSTLELGDSALYLCASRRGGAREQYFGPGTRLTVT.

This clonotype was recorded many times. V is TRBV11-3 and J is TRBJ2-5; 8 nucleotides line up with TRBD1. CDR1 and CDR2 from the germline V gene are SGHNT and YENEEA. J lost 6 bases, V lost 5 bases, and 11 bases had no gene match. The CDR3 sequence is 15 residues long. CDR3 sequence reads: CASSASGQVEKTQYF. CDR3 sequence (DNA): TGTGCCAGCAGCGCCTCGGGACAGGTCGAAAAGACCCAGTACTTC.

This clonotype was counted a single time. The J gene is TRBJ2-5, the V gene TRBV2; D is perhaps TRBD1 (6 bases). The germline V gene encodes CDR1 SNHLY and CDR2 FYNNEI. Trimming left V 7 bases short and J 2 bases short, with 14 bases between. The CDR3 spans 14 residues. The CDR3 coding sequence is TGTGCCAGCAAATTTGGAGGACAGCAAGAGACCCAGTACTTC. Translated, it gives CASKFGGQQETQYF.

This clonotype was counted ten times or more. The J gene is TRBJ1-1, the V gene TRBV6-1; 7 bases line up with TRBD1. The V gene end was trimmed by 6 bases and the J gene end by 0 bases; junction bases not matched to a gene: 13. CDR1 is MNHNS and CDR2 is SASEGT in the germline V gene. The CDR3 runs 17 residues. CDR3 nucleotide sequence: TGTGCCAGCAGCGAACAGGGGTTTTTAGTCATGAACACTGAAGCTTTCTTT. This sequence encodes CASSEQGFLVMNTEAFF.

The sample holds many counts of this clonotype. The chain has TRBV9 and TRBJ1-5, with TRBD1 as a possible D gene (5 bases). The CDR3 extends over 15 amino acids. Looked up from germline, CDR1 is SGDLS and CDR2 is YYNGEE. Between the trimmed V and J ends, which lost 2 bases and 8 bases, there was a span of 17 bases. CDR3 sequence: CASSVGGGRGEPQHF. DNA of the CDR3: TGTGCCAGCAGCGTCGGGGGAGGGCGTGGAGAGCCCCAGCATTTT.

This clonotype was picked up one time. This chain connects TRBV6-5 to TRBJ2-7; 9 bases line up with TRBD1. Trimming cost V 2 bases and J 2 bases; bases outside gene matches: 1. The CDR3 totals 14 residues. From germline, CDR1 is MNHEY and CDR2 SVGAGI. In DNA, the CDR3 is TGTGCCAGCAGTTACCGGGACAGGGCCTACGAGCAGTACTTC. It translates to CASSYRDRAYEQYF.

This chain joins TRBV20-1 and TRBJ2-7; maybe TRBD1 (5 bases). This CDR3 contains 12 residues. Germline V CDR1 and CDR2: DFQATT, SNEGSKA (reference sequence). V dropped 5 bases and J dropped 0 bases, with 8 bases sitting between them. CDR3 coding DNA: TGCAGTGCTCACAGGAGCTCCTACGAGCAGTACTTC. Its translation is CSAHRSSYEQYF.

As concerns this clonotype: This clone may be a read error of a much larger clone one base away. This rearrangement joins TRBV24-1 to TRBJ2-1, with 9 bases matching TRBD2. The germline CDR1 and CDR2 sequences are KGHDR and SFDVKD. The length of the CDR3 is 16 residues. The CDR3: CATSDPGIAGDNEKFF. The CDR3 nucleotides are TGTGCCACCAGTGACCCCGGGATAGCGGGAGATAATGAGAAGTTCTTC.

This clonotype was recorded many times. The CDR3 DNA reads TGTGCCAGCAGCTTAGGGACGGTGCAAGAGACCCAGTACTTC. This gives the protein CASSLGTVQETQYF. The V call is TRBV7-9, the J call TRBJ2-5; no definite D call. The CDR3 loop spans 14 amino acids. Germline loops: CDR1 SEHNR, CDR2 FQNEAQ (reference sequence). Between the trimmed V and J ends, which lost 1 base and 2 bases, there was a span of 8 bases.

Points on this clonotype: Germline and junction disagree at one end, which may indicate a read error. The rearrangement uses TRBV7-2 and TRBJ1-2, with D perhaps matching TRBD1 (5 bases). The CDR3 length is 13 residues. Germline loops: CDR1 SGHTA, CDR2 FQGNSA. CDR3: CASRLVIGAGYTF. The CDR3 DNA follows: TGTGCCAGCCGCTTAGTTATCGGGGCTGGCTACACCTTC. Variable domain in full (rest from reference TRBV7-2 and TRBJ1-2): GAGVSQSPSNKVTEKGKDVELRCDPISGHTALYWYRQSLGQGLEFLIYFQGNSAPDKSGLPSDRFSAERTGGSVSTLTIQRTQQEDSAVYLCASRLVIGAGYTFGSGTRLTVV.

The chain combines TRBV10-3 with TRBJ2-7, with D perhaps matching TRBD1 (6 bases). V lost 9 bases and J 3 bases, leaving 15 bases between the germline ends. This CDR3 is built from 13 residues. CDR1 and CDR2 from the germline V gene are ENHRY and SYGVKD. CDR3 nucleotide sequence: TGTGCCATACGTTTTCGGGACAACTACGAGCAGTACTTC. The encoded protein is CAIRFRDNYEQYF.